The clone carrying this TCR beta chain was seen a few times. Its antigen is unidentified. TCRdb recomputed calls from the reads with MiXCR, one row per CDR3 protein. The sample gives around 130,000 distinct CDR3 sequences, more than 20% of which show up once; almost 35% is in the top ten. This sample stems from a study of T cell repertoires in cytomegalovirus infection. Study-wide context: Public TCR beta signatures were indicative of both CMV infection and a matching HLA type. General observations from the study: The study found HLA-C-restricted CMV-specific TCR beta clonotypes dominating the ex vivo response.

With V trimmed by 3 bases and J by 2 bases, 5 bases remained unmatched. CDR3 length equals 15 residues. CDR1 is SGDLS and CDR2 is YYNGEE in the germline V gene. The genes are TRBV9 and TRBJ2-5; 9 bases fit TRBD2. The specimen sequenced was PBMCs, sequenced either directly or after in vitro stimulation (not recorded which). This TCR was sampled from a human donor in good health (CMV status not recorded). Some clones in this sample may be carry-over from other donors' samples. CDR3 amino acids: CASSETSGLQETQYF. The CDR3, as DNA: TGTGCCAGCAGCGAGACTAGCGGCCTACAAGAGACCCAGTACTTC.